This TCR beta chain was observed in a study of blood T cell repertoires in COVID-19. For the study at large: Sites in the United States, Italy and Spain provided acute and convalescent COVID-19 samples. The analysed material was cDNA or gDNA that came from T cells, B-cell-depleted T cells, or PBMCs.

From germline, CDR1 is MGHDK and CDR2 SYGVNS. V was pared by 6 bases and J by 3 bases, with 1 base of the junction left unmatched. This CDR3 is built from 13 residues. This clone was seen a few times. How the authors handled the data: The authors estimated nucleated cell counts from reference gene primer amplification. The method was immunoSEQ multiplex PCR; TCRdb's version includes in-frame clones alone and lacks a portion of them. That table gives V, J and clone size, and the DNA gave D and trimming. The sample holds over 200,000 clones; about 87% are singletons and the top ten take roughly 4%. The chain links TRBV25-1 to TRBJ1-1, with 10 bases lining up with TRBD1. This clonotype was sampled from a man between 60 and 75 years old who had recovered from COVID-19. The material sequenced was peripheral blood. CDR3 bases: TGTGCCAGCAGGGGACAGGGGCACACTGAAGCTTTCTTT. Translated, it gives CASRGQGHTEAFF.